These 16 T cell receptor beta chains were all obtained from the same sample, sequenced in a study of shared T cell receptors in the human thymus. The method was immunoSEQ multiplex PCR; TCRdb's version includes in-frame clones alone and lacks a portion of them. Of some 640,000 clones in the sample, 80% to 90% were seen once. These same records also appear under a second study, on human thymus T cells.

The sequenced sample consisted of thymocytes. These receptors originate from a boy in the first two years of life with a congenital heart defect.

The chain has TRBV25-1 and TRBJ2-2, with a weak D call TRBD1 (6 bases). Germline V gene data show CDR1 as MGHDK and CDR2 as SYGVNS. V was trimmed by 6 bases and J by 5 bases, leaving 19 bases between them. This CDR3 spans 16 amino acids. The DNA for the CDR3 is TGTGCCAGCAGCCCTTCCTCGGGACATACGACCGGGGAGCTGTTTTTT. Protein product: CASSPSSGHTTGELFF. Based on the CDR3 plus reference TRBV25-1 and TRBJ2-2, the full variable domain is EADIYQTPRYLVIGTGKKITLECSQTMGHDKMYWYQQDPGMELHLIHYSYGVNSTEKGDLSSESTVSRIRTEHFPLTLESARPSHTSQYLCASSPSSGHTTGELFFGEGSRLTVL.

This chain connects TRBV19 to TRBJ2-1; D remains unclear. Trimming stripped 4 bases from V and 3 bases from J, with 13 bases between. CDR3 size: 15 residues. Germline CDR1 LNHDA, CDR2 SQIVND (reference sequence). Here the CDR3 DNA reads TGTGCCAGTAGTACAGTGGGCTACAACTACAATGAGCAGTTCTTC. It is translated as CASSTVGYNYNEQFF.

The chain uses TRBV20-1 and TRBJ1-2; maybe TRBD1 (5 bases). V was pared by 7 bases and J by 6 bases, with 12 bases between. This CDR3 has 11 residues. Germline assignment: CDR1 DFQATT and CDR2 SNEGSKA (reference sequence). The CDR3 is CSGTGLDGYTF. The DNA of the CDR3 is TGCAGTGGTACAGGTTTGGATGGCTACACCTTC.

J is TRBJ2-1 and V is TRBV15, with 7 bases identical to TRBD1. Germline CDR1 and CDR2: LNHNV and YYDKDF (reference sequence). This CDR3 region has 14 residues. V lost 4 bases to trimming and J lost 10 bases; unmatched junction nucleotides: 10. The CDR3 region is CATSIPGQRGEQFF. The CDR3, as DNA: TGTGCCACCAGCATACCGGGACAGAGGGGCGAGCAGTTCTTC.

The V gene is TRBV15, the J gene TRBJ2-1, with 13 bases matching TRBD2. J gave up 5 bases and V 3 bases, and 10 bases lay outside the gene matches. The V gene's germline CDR1 is LNHNV and CDR2 YYDKDF (reference sequence). This CDR3 is 18 amino acids long. DNA for the CDR3: TGTGCCACCAGCAGTCAAAGCAGGGGACTAGCGGGAAACAATGAGCAGTTCTTC. It translates to CATSSQSRGLAGNNEQFF. Full variable domain (rest looked up from reference TRBV15 and TRBJ2-1): DAMVIQNPRYQVTQFGKPVTLSCSQTLNHNVMYWYQQKSSQAPKLLFHYYDKDFNNEADTPDNFQSRRPNTSFCFLDIRSPGLGDTAMYLCATSSQSRGLAGNNEQFFGPGTRLTVL.

This clone was seen only a few times. The rearrangement joins TRBV28 to TRBJ2-4; TRBD1 matches 7 bases. With 9 bases clipped from V and 0 bases from J, the junction kept 14 bases outside the gene matches. Per germline, CDR1 MDHEN and CDR2 SYDVKM. This CDR3 has 17 amino acids. CDR3 residues: CASAPGQEKLAKNIQYF. The CDR3 coding sequence is TGTGCCAGTGCCCCCGGACAGGAGAAGCTAGCCAAAAACATTCAGTACTTC.

This CDR3 is CASSQDLWTGRTQPQHF. The CDR3 region has the DNA TGCGCCAGCAGCCAAGATTTGTGGACAGGGAGAACTCAGCCCCAGCATTTT. The gene calls are TRBV4-3 and TRBJ1-5; 8 bases map to TRBD1. The junction had 10 bases not matched to a gene; V was cut back by 0 bases and J by 6 bases. CDR1 LGHNA and CDR2 YSLEER come from the germline V gene. This CDR3 region has 17 residues.

This chain joins TRBV6-1 and TRBJ2-3; 8 nucleotides align to TRBD2. CDR1 and CDR2 (germline): MNHNS, SASEGT. Trimming took 4 bases from V and 4 from J; bases not matched to a gene: 10. The CDR3 loop spans 16 amino acids. In nucleotides, the CDR3 is TGTGCCAGCAGTGGGCCCGGGGGGGCGATTGCAGATACGCAGTATTTT. Protein product: CASSGPGGAIADTQYF.

This chain links TRBV19 with TRBJ1-5, with D possibly TRBD1 on 6 matching bases. The germline V and J ends were trimmed by 3 bases and 3 bases, with 15 bases remaining between them. Germline V lookup: CDR1 LNHDA, CDR2 SQIVND (reference sequence). This CDR3 is built from 16 residues. For the CDR3, the DNA is TGTGCCAGTAGTATGGCGGACAGTGAGGACAATCAGCCCCAGCATTTT. Its translation is CASSMADSEDNQPQHF.

Points on this clone: This sample includes further DNA sequences coding for the same CDR3. The chain employs TRBV15 and TRBJ2-7, with 7 bases identical to TRBD1. The CDR3 has 14 amino acids. Germline V CDR1 and CDR2: LNHNV, YYDKDF (reference sequence). The junction had 4 bases not matched to a gene; V was cut back by 3 bases and J by 2 bases. CDR3 protein: CATSRTDRAYEQYF. The CDR3 DNA sequence: TGTGCCACCAGCAGGACCGACAGGGCCTACGAGCAGTACTTC.

The chain links TRBV10-2 to TRBJ2-4; tentatively, D is TRBD1 (6 bases). Between the trimmed V and J ends, which lost 1 base and 3 bases, there was a span of 19 bases. The CDR3 runs 18 residues. Germline-derived CDR1 and CDR2 are WSHSY and SAAADI. The CDR3 loop reads CASSEWGRLYPHKNIQYF. As DNA, the CDR3 is TGCGCCAGCAGTGAGTGGGGGCGCCTGTATCCGCACAAAAACATTCAGTACTTC.

The chain employs TRBV6-1 and TRBJ1-5; 7 positions agree with TRBD1. J was trimmed by 4 bases and V by 6 bases; bases with no gene match: 9. This CDR3 has 15 residues. In germline, CDR1 is MNHNS, CDR2 SASEGT. CDR3 region: CASRWPGQQNQPQHF. CDR3 nucleotides: TGTGCCAGCAGATGGCCGGGACAGCAGAATCAGCCCCAGCATTTT.

This rearrangement joins TRBV2 to TRBJ1-3; TRBD1 agrees at 7 bases. The CDR3 totals 15 residues. V was clipped by 7 bases and J by 0 bases; unmatched bases: 6. Per the germline V gene, CDR1 is SNHLY and CDR2 is FYNNEI. CDR3 in amino acids: CASTRWDSSGNTIYF. CDR3 in DNA: TGTGCCAGCACAAGATGGGACAGCTCTGGAAACACCATATATTTT.

V usage is TRBV19 and J usage is TRBJ1-6; the match to TRBD1 covers 8 bases. J gave up 7 bases and V 5 bases, and 7 bases lay outside the gene matches. Germline CDR1 and CDR2: LNHDA and SQIVND (reference sequence). The CDR3 length is 15 residues. CDR3: CASSPQGAKNSPLHF. CDR3 DNA sequence: TGTGCCAGTAGTCCTCAGGGGGCGAAGAATTCACCCCTCCACTTT.

This rearrangement joins TRBV27 to TRBJ2-3; TRBD2 agrees at 9 bases. The J segment lost 4 bases and the V segment lost 0 bases, leaving 5 bases of the junction unmatched. The CDR3 extends over 16 amino acids. Germline V CDR1 and CDR2: MNHEY, SMNVEV (reference sequence). CDR3 sequence (DNA): TGTGCCAGCAGTTTATCCAATAGCGGGAGCGCAGATACGCAGTATTTT. It yields the protein CASSLSNSGSADTQYF.

The chain joins TRBV19 to TRBJ2-1, with D maybe TRBD1 (6 bases). Per the germline V gene, CDR1 is LNHDA and CDR2 is SQIVND (reference sequence). V shed 0 bases and J shed 0 bases, with 12 bases lying between them. This CDR3 region has 17 residues. CDR3 region: CASSIDYQGSSYNEQFF. The CDR3 region has the DNA TGTGCCAGTAGTATAGATTACCAGGGGAGCTCCTACAATGAGCAGTTCTTC.